This T cell receptor beta chain originates from a study of cytomegalovirus exposure and HLA in healthy donors. Study in general: The early release's HLA-typed donors yielded 78 million or so unique TCRs.

The table lists this clone with a few counts. What it binds is unknown. Points from the study as a whole: From TCR beta sequences, most subjects' HLA-A and HLA-B alleles were reportedly predicted accurately. The study designated about 160 TCR beta chains cytomegalovirus-associated.

Researchers ran the PCR with 60 Vbeta and 13 Jbeta primers. Using immunoSEQ multiplex PCR, the repertoire was profiled, and TCRdb retains in-frame clones only, with some absent. Among some 270,000 clones, about four fifths were seen once, and the ten largest hold about 0.3%. This sequence originates from a girl aged 2 to 9 in good health and CMV-seronegative. The material sequenced was PBMCs.

The CDR3 spells CASKGPGGYEQYF. CDR3 DNA sequence: TGTGCCAGCAAAGGGCCAGGGGGCTACGAGCAGTACTTC. The chain has TRBV6-1 and TRBJ2-7; 7 positions match TRBD1. The CDR3 sequence is 13 residues long. J was trimmed by 3 bases and V by 7 bases; bases with no gene match: 6. The V gene's germline CDR1 is MNHNS and CDR2 SASEGT.